This entry concerns a single TCR beta chain. The sample belongs to a study of blood T cell repertoires in COVID-19. The CDR3 has 15 residues. Germline lookup yields CDR1 SGHRS and CDR2 YFSETQ. V shed 0 bases and J 6 bases; nucleotides not matched to a gene: 7. Per the study methods: Amplified reference gene primers provided the basis for estimating nucleated cell counts. Clones were sequenced by immunoSEQ multiplex PCR, and TCRdb holds only the in-frame ones, with some missing. That table supplies the V and J calls and clone size; D and trimming were determined from the DNA. The data contain 80,000 to 100,000 clones, 70% to 90% of them singletons. While infection was still active, Seattle patients were enrolled and then followed longitudinally.

The sequence was obtained from a human donor with COVID-19, enrolled during active disease. The donor label of this sample is uncertain. The J gene is TRBJ2-7, the V gene TRBV5-1; 9 bases fit TRBD1. Source material: peripheral blood. The CDR3 reads CASSLVGQGSREQYF. CDR3 DNA: TGCGCCAGCAGCTTGGTAGGACAGGGGTCCCGCGAGCAGTACTTC.